This T cell receptor beta chain was observed in a study of blood T cell repertoires in COVID-19. Germline lookup yields CDR1 MNHEY and CDR2 SMNVEV (reference sequence). The CDR3 contains 16 residues. Unmatched junction bases numbered 10, after V lost 5 bases and J lost 3 bases. Sequenced by immunoSEQ multiplex PCR; TCRdb stores in-frame clones only, minus some. The data contain roughly 250,000 clones, 75% to 90% of them singletons. The TCR originated in a woman aged 40 to 50 with acute COVID-19. The chain is built from TRBV27 and TRBJ2-1; 7 bases map to TRBD1. Sequenced: PBMCs or T cells enriched from blood (not recorded which). The CDR3 region is CASSNLQGRFYNEQFF. The CDR3 DNA follows: TGTGCCAGCAGTAACCTACAGGGGCGCTTCTACAATGAGCAGTTCTTC.